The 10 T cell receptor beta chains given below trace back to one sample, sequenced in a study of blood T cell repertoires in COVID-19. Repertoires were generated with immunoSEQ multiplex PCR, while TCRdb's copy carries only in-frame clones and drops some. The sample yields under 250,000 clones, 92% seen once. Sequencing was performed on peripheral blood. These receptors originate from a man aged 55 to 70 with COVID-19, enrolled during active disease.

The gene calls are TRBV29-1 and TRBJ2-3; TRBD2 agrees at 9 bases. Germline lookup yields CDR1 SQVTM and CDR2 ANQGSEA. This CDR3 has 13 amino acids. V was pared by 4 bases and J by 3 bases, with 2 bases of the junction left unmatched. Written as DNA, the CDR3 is TGCAGCGTTGGCAGCGGGAGGACAGATACGCAGTATTTT. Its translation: CSVGSGRTDTQYF.

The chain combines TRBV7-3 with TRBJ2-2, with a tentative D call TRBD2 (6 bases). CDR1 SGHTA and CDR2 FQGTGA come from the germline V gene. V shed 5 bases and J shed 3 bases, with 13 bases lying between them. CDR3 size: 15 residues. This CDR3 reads CASSLTGLYTGELFF. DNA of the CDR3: TGTGCCAGCAGCCTCACGGGACTCTACACCGGGGAGCTGTTTTTT.

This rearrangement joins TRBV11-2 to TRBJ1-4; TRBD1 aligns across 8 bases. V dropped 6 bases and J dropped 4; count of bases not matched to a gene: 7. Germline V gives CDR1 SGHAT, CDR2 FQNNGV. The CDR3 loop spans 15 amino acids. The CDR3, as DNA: TGTGCCAGCAGTCAAGACAGGGGATATAATGAAAAACTGTTTTTT. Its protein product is CASSQDRGYNEKLFF.

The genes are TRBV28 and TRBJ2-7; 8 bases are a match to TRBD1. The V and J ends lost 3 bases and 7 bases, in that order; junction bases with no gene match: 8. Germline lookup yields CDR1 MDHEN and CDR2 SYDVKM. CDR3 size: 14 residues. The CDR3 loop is CASSFGQGAREQYF. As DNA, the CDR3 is TGTGCCAGCAGTTTCGGGCAGGGGGCGCGGGAGCAGTACTTC.

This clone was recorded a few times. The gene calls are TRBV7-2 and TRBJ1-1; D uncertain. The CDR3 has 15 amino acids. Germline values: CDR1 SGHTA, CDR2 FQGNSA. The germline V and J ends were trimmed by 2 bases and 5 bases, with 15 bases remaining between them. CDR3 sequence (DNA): TGTGCCAGCAGCTTAAATAGCCATTCTGGGACTGAAGCTTTCTTT. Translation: CASSLNSHSGTEAFF.

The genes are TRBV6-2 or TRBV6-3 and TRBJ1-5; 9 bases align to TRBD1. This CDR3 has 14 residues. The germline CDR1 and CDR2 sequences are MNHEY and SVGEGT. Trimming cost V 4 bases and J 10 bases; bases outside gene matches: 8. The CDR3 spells CASSSTGGWLPQHF. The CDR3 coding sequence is TGTGCCAGCAGTTCCACAGGGGGCTGGCTCCCCCAGCATTTT.

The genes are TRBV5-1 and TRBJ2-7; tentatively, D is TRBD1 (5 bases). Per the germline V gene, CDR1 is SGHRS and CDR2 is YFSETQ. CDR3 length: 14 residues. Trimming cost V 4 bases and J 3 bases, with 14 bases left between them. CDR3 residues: CASSGSGSRYEQYF. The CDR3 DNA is TGCGCCAGCAGCGGATCAGGGTCTCGCTACGAGCAGTACTTC.

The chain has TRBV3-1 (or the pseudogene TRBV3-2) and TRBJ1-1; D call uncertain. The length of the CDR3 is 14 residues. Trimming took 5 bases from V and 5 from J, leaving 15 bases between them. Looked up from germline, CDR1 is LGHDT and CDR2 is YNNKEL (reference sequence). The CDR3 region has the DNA TGTGCCAGCAGCAAAAAGGAGGCGAGGACTGAAGCTTTCTTT. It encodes CASSKKEARTEAFF.

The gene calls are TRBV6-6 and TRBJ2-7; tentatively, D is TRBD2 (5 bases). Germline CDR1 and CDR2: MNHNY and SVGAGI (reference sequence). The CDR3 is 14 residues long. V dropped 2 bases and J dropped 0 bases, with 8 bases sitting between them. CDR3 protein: CASSYGGPSYEQYF. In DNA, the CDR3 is TGTGCCAGCAGTTACGGAGGCCCCTCCTACGAGCAGTACTTC.

CDR3 in amino acids: CASSFSGSTDTQYF. CDR3 bases: TGTGCCAGCAGCTTTTCGGGATCCACAGATACGCAGTATTTT. V gene TRBV7-9 combines with J gene TRBJ2-3, with D tentatively TRBD2 (5 bases). Trimming shortened V by 3 bases and J by 2 bases, and 9 bases separated the two germline ends. Germline CDR1 is SEHNR and CDR2 is FQNEAQ (reference sequence). The CDR3 spans 14 residues.